This T cell receptor (beta chain) stems from a study of T cells in Graves' hyperthyroidism and ophthalmopathy. This clonotype was seen many times. CDR1 is SQVTM, CDR2 ANQGSEA, per germline. CDR3 length: 12 residues. Trimming took 7 bases from V and 3 from J; bases not matched to a gene: 3. Researchers took RNA transcripts and amplified the TCR beta CDR3 regions from them. Using the HTBI primer set, a first-round RT-PCR was run on the TCR CDR3. TCRdb redid the calling of the multiplex PCR reads with MiXCR, one entry per CDR3 protein. The sample comprises 350,000 to 400,000 distinct CDR3 sequences, under 20% of which are singletons, and about 4% rests with the top ten.

The sequence derives from a woman aged 18-29 years with Graves' hyperthyroidism. The sequencing input was blood. The rearrangement uses TRBV29-1 and TRBJ1-3; 7 nucleotides align to TRBD1. This CDR3 reads CSARTGGNTIYF. Written as DNA, the CDR3 is TGCAGCGCCCGGACAGGTGGAAACACCATATATTTT.